The 5 T cell receptor beta chains below come from one sample, sequenced in a study of regulatory T cells in long-lasting Graves disease. To make TCR beta libraries, researchers used iRepertoire HTBI primers and Arm-PCR of CDR3 regions. TCRdb used MiXCR to reprocess the multiplex PCR reads, holding one entry per CDR3 protein. The sample consists of 700,000 or so distinct CDR3 sequences, 25% to 35% of them appearing once. Time point: persistent/refractory GD, antithyroid drugs over 5 years with positive TRAb. The TCR library was prepared using RNA isolated from PBMCs. The sequencing used peripheral blood mononuclear cells (PBMCs), collected when the disease was refractory, from a patient treated with antithyroid drugs. The origin of the receptors is a female donor with Graves disease.

The chain is built from TRBV12-3 or TRBV12-4 and TRBJ1-3; D is perhaps TRBD1 (5 bases). V gave up 5 bases and J gave up 5 bases, with 13 bases separating them. This CDR3 is built from 14 residues. Here the CDR3 reads CASSNTGGRNTIYF. The DNA for the CDR3 is TGTGCCAGCAGTAATACGGGGGGAAGAAACACCATATATTTT.

The gene calls are TRBV4-1 and TRBJ1-5, with TRBD1 as a possible D gene (6 bases). Germline V gene lookup returns CDR1 MGHRA and CDR2 YSYEKL. This CDR3 is 16 amino acids long. Trimming took off 2 bases at V and 3 bases at J, with 14 bases between the two ends. The CDR3 is CASSQPTGRSNQPQHF. In DNA, the CDR3 is TGCGCCAGCAGCCAACCTACAGGGCGATCCAATCAGCCCCAGCATTTT.

The V gene is TRBV6-1, the J gene TRBJ2-1; 14 bases line up with TRBD2. V was pared by 8 bases and J by 7 bases, with 7 bases of the junction left unmatched. The CDR3 is 15 amino acids. In germline, CDR1 is MNHNS, CDR2 SASEGT. The CDR3 DNA reads TGTGCCAGCTGGACTAGCGGGAGGTTGGGGAATGAGCAGTTCTTC. Translated: CASWTSGRLGNEQFF.

A few counts support this clonotype. The rearrangement joins TRBV29-1 to TRBJ1-2; D unclear. Germline V lookup: CDR1 SQVTM, CDR2 ANQGSEA. The CDR3 extends over 14 amino acids. V lost 7 bases to trimming and J lost 4 bases, with 19 bases between them. CDR3: CSGWVPGRTYGYTF. The DNA of the CDR3 is TGCAGCGGCTGGGTCCCGGGGAGGACCTATGGCTACACCTTC.

This chain connects TRBV2 to TRBJ1-1; tentative D call: TRBD1 (5 bases). This CDR3 contains 15 residues. Trimming took off 7 bases at V and 0 bases at J, with 15 bases between the two ends. Germline CDR1 is SNHLY and CDR2 is FYNNEI. This CDR3 reads CASMGPDNMNTEAFF. DNA for the CDR3: TGTGCCAGCATGGGACCCGATAACATGAACACTGAAGCTTTCTTT. The variable domain in full, with the rest retrieved from reference TRBV2 and TRBJ1-1, is EPEVTQTPSHQVTQMGQEVILRCVPISNHLYFYWYRQILGQKVEFLVSFYNNEISEKSEIFDDQFSVERPDGSNFTLKIRSTKLEDSAMYFCASMGPDNMNTEAFFGQGTRLTVV.